These 15 T cell receptor beta chains came from one sample sequenced in a study of shared clonotypes between healthy human individuals. Sequencing used immunoSEQ multiplex PCR; TCRdb keeps in-frame clones, though not all of them. The table lists under 600,000 clones, roughly 79% of them singletons, with about 12% in the top ten. The sample taken for sequencing was PBMCs. The receptors stem from a woman aged 40 to 50 in good health. Some clones in this sample may be carry-over from other donors' samples.

This chain uses TRBV29-1 with TRBJ2-2; no clear D gene. The CDR3 covers 12 residues. CDR1 and CDR2 from the germline V gene are SQVTM and ANQGSEA. V lost 3 bases to trimming and J lost 6 bases, with 8 bases between them. The CDR3 region is CSVEGQAGELFF. In DNA, the CDR3 is TGCAGCGTTGAGGGTCAAGCCGGGGAGCTGTTTTTT.

The CDR3 loop is CASSLAPRGVGELFF. The CDR3 nucleotides read TGTGCCAGCAGCTTGGCACCCAGGGGCGTCGGGGAGCTGTTTTTT. The rearrangement joins TRBV5-8 to TRBJ2-2; possibly TRBD1 for D (6 bases). Germline-derived CDR1 and CDR2 are SGHTS and YDEGEE. The CDR3 has 15 residues. The V end lost 0 bases, the J end lost 7 bases, and 13 bases lay between the germline ends.

This clone has more than one count but fewer than ten. The V call is TRBV19, the J call TRBJ2-7; the D gene could be TRBD1 or TRBD2 (5 bases each). Trimming stripped 4 bases from V and 3 bases from J, with 10 bases between. Per the germline V gene, CDR1 is LNHDA and CDR2 is SQIVND (reference sequence). The CDR3 has 13 residues. CDR3 bases: TGTGCCAGTAGTAGGGACGTATACTACGAGCAGTACTTC. It translates to CASSRDVYYEQYF.

The chain links TRBV5-6 to TRBJ2-3; 8 nucleotides line up with TRBD2. The junction had 8 bases not matched to a gene; V was cut back by 2 bases and J by 0 bases. CDR1 is SGHDT and CDR2 is YYEEEE in the germline V gene. The CDR3 is 17 amino acids. The CDR3 protein is CASSLISSGRSTDTQYF. The CDR3, as DNA: TGTGCCAGCAGCTTAATCTCCAGCGGGAGAAGCACAGATACGCAGTATTTT.

The chain recombines TRBV2 with TRBJ2-2; possibly TRBD2 for D (6 bases). The V and J ends lost 1 base and 2 bases respectively, with 20 bases between them. Germline CDR1 and CDR2: SNHLY and FYNNEI. There are 19 residues in the CDR3. As DNA, the CDR3 is TGTGCCAGCAGTGAAGTCGGGTGGCGAGCGGGCGCTAACACCGGGGAGCTGTTTTTT. As protein: CASSEVGWRAGANTGELFF. The full variable domain, with the rest looked up from reference TRBV2 and TRBJ2-2, is EPEVTQTPSHQVTQMGQEVILRCVPISNHLYFYWYRQILGQKVEFLVSFYNNEISEKSEIFDDQFSVERPDGSNFTLKIRSTKLEDSAMYFCASSEVGWRAGANTGELFFGEGSRLTVL.

The chain employs TRBV5-6 and TRBJ2-3; TRBD2 matches at 8 bases. CDR3 length equals 14 residues. Germline CDR1 reads SGHDT; CDR2 reads YYEEEE. J gave up 4 bases and V 4 bases, and 5 bases lay outside the gene matches. The CDR3: CASSLIAGPDTQYF. CDR3 nucleotide sequence: TGTGCCAGCAGCCTGATAGCGGGACCAGATACGCAGTATTTT.

This chain joins TRBV6-5 and TRBJ1-6; tentative D call: TRBD1 (6 bases). Germline V gene lookup returns CDR1 MNHEY and CDR2 SVGAGI. V gave up 5 bases and J gave up 12 bases, with 14 bases separating them. The CDR3 covers 13 residues. Written as DNA, the CDR3 is TGTGCCAGCAGTGAAGTTTCAGGGGAACCCCTCCACTTT. This codes for CASSEVSGEPLHF.

The chain employs TRBV2 and TRBJ2-7; TRBD2 agrees at 10 bases. The CDR3 extends over 15 amino acids. The V gene's germline CDR1 is SNHLY and CDR2 FYNNEI. J gave up 5 bases and V 6 bases, and 10 bases lay outside the gene matches. This CDR3 reads CASSDTTSGINEQYF. The CDR3 nucleotides read TGTGCCAGCAGCGACACTACTAGCGGGATAAACGAGCAGTACTTC.

The chain joins TRBV6-6 to TRBJ1-1; no firm D call. Germline-derived CDR1 and CDR2 are MNHNY and SVGAGI (reference sequence). This CDR3 contains 13 residues. The V gene lost 6 bases and the J gene lost 8 bases, with 16 bases spanning the gap. The CDR3 spells CASSPQVVAEAFF. The CDR3 coding sequence is TGTGCCAGCAGCCCGCAGGTCGTGGCGGAAGCTTTCTTT.

With respect to this clone: This sequence may be a read error, since a much larger clone differs from it by one base. Other DNA variants within this sample encode the same CDR3. The CDR3 region is CASSLAGGPYNEQFF. Written as DNA, the CDR3 is TGTGCCAGCAGCTTAGCGGGAGGGCCCTACAATGAGCAGTTCTTC. The V and J genes are TRBV7-2 and TRBJ2-1, with TRBD2 identical over 7 bases. Germline CDR1 and CDR2: SGHTA and FQGNSA. This CDR3 spans 15 amino acids. J gave up 2 bases and V 0 bases, and 1 base lay outside the gene matches.

The rearrangement joins TRBV5-1 to TRBJ2-7; 9 bases are a match to TRBD2. Germline-derived CDR1 and CDR2 are SGHRS and YFSETQ. V dropped 0 bases and J dropped 4; count of bases not matched to a gene: 14. The CDR3 sequence is 18 residues long. The CDR3 bases are TGCGCCAGCAGCTTGGATGTTAGCGGGAGCTCTATCGCGTACGAGCAGTACTTC. Translation gives CASSLDVSGSSIAYEQYF.

The V gene is TRBV6-6, the J gene TRBJ2-1; D is undetermined. CDR3 size: 12 residues. V gave up 3 bases and J gave up 6 bases, with 6 bases separating them. Germline CDR1 reads MNHNY; CDR2 reads SVGAGI (reference sequence). CDR3: CASSYYRNEQFF. As DNA, the CDR3 is TGTGCCAGCAGTTATTATCGCAATGAGCAGTTCTTC.

On this clone itself: A much larger clone sits a single nucleotide away, making a read error possible. The V call is TRBV4-2, the J call TRBJ2-3; D not certain. This CDR3 has 12 amino acids. CDR1 and CDR2 from the germline V gene are LGHNA and YNFKEQ. Trimming pared 5 bases from V and 0 bases from J, leaving 3 bases between. This CDR3 reads CASSFSTDTQYF. The CDR3 DNA reads TGTGCCAGCAGCTTCAGCACAGATACGCAGTATTTT.

The chain uses TRBV10-2 and TRBJ2-1; 9 bases map to TRBD1. V was pared by 6 bases and J by 1 base, with 16 bases of the junction left unmatched. Germline V gene lookup returns CDR1 WSHSY and CDR2 SAAADI. The length of the CDR3 is 19 residues. The CDR3 loop reads CASSQEIRTGGASYNEQFF. The CDR3 DNA reads as TGCGCCAGCAGCCAGGAAATACGCACAGGGGGCGCTTCCTACAATGAGCAGTTCTTC.

This clone has at least ten counts. The chain employs TRBV18 and TRBJ1-4; D unclear. CDR1 is KGHSH and CDR2 is LQKENI in the germline V gene. The CDR3 consists of 15 residues. The V and J ends lost 1 base and 2 bases respectively, with 8 bases between them. The CDR3 sequence: CASSPQGYTNEKLFF. DNA for the CDR3: TGTGCCAGCTCACCACAGGGCTACACTAATGAAAAACTGTTTTTT.